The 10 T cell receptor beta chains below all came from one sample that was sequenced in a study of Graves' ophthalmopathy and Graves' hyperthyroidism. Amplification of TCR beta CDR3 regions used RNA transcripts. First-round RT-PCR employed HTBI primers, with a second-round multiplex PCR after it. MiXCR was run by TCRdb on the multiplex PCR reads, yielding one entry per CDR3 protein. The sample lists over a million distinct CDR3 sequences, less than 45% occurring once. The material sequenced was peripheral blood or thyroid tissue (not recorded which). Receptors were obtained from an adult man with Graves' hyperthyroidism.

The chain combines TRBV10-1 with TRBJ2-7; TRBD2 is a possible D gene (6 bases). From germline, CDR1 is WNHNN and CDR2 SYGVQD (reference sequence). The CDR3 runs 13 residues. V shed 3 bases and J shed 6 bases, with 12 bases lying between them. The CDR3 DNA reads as TGCGCCAGCAGTGACTCCGGGGAGGTCGAGCAGTACTTC. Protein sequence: CASSDSGEVEQYF.

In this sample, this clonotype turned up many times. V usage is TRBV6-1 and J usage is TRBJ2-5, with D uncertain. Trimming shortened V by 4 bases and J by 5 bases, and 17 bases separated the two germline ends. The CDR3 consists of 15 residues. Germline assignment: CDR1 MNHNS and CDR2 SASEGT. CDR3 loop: CASSAHSDPSETQYF. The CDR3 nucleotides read TGTGCCAGCAGTGCTCACAGCGACCCGTCGGAGACCCAGTACTTC.

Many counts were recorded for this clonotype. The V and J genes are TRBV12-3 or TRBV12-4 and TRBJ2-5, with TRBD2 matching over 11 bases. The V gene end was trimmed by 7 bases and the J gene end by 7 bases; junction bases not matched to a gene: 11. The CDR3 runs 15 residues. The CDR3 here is CASTMGLAGGGTQYF. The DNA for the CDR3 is TGTGCCAGCACCATGGGGCTAGCGGGAGGCGGGACCCAGTACTTC.

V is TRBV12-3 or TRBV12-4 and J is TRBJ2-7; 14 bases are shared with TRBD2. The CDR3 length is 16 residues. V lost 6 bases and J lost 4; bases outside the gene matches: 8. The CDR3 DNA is TGTGCCAGCAGGCTAGGGACTAGCGGGAGTCTTTACGAGCAGTACTTC. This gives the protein CASRLGTSGSLYEQYF.

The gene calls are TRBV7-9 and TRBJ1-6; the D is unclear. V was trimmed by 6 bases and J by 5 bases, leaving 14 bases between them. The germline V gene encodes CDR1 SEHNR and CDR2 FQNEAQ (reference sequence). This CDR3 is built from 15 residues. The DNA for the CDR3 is TGTGCCAGCAGTTTGGGCGGCACAAATAATTCACCCCTCCACTTT. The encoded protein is CASSLGGTNNSPLHF.

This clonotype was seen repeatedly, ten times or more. The CDR3: CASSLKASVNTEAFF. DNA of the CDR3: TGTGCCAGCAGCTTAAAGGCCTCAGTGAACACTGAAGCTTTCTTT. The chain uses TRBV7-3 and TRBJ1-1; D uncertain. Germline CDR1 is SGHTA and CDR2 is FQGTGA. The CDR3 is 15 residues long. V gave up 1 base and J gave up 0 bases, with 9 bases separating them.

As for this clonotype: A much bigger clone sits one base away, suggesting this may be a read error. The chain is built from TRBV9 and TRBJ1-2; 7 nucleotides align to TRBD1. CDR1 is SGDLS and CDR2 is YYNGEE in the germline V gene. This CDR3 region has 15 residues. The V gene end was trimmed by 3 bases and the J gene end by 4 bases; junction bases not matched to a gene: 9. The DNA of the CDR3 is TGTGCCAGCAGCGCCTTAGACGCAGGGGGCTATGGCTACACCTTC. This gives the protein CASSALDAGGYGYTF.

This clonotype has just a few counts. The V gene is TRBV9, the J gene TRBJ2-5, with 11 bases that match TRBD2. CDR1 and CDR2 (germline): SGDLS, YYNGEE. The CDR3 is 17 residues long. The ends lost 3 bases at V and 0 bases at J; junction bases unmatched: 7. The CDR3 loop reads CASSARASGRYQETQYF. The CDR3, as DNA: TGTGCCAGCAGCGCCCGGGCTAGCGGGAGGTACCAAGAGACCCAGTACTTC.

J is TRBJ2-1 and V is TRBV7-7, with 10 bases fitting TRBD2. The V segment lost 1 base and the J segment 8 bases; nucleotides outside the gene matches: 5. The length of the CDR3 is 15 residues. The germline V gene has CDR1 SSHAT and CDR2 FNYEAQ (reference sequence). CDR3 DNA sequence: TGTGCCAGCAGCTTAGAGACTAGCGGGTACGATGAGCAGTTCTTC. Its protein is CASSLETSGYDEQFF.

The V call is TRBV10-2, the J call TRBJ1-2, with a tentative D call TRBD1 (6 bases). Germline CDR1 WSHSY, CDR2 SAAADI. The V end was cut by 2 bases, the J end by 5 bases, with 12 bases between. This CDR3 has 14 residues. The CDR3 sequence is CASSEPDSEYGYTF. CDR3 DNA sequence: TGCGCCAGCAGTGAGCCGGACAGCGAATATGGCTACACCTTC.